These 2 T cell receptor beta chains were all obtained from the same sample, sequenced in a study of blood T cells in healthy people across ages (dated by TCRdb to the mid-2010s). The protocol used for the library was 5' RACE. Data came from an Illumina HiSeq 2500. A second PCR of about 6 to 12 cycles was performed with a sample-barcoded 5' primer and a J-beta primer mix. TCRdb passed the public sequencing reads through fastp at Q25 and MiXCR, retaining productive beta sequences. CDR3 protein sequences are deduplicated, and each keeps its most common genes and DNA. For this sample there are some 640,000 distinct CDR3 sequences; around 45% appear just once. About 32% of the sample rests with the top ten. Sequenced material: blood. The source is a woman aged 60-75 years in good health.

This clonotype has more than one count but fewer than ten. A clone one base away is much larger, so this may be a read error. The gene calls are TRBV28 and TRBJ2-7; D call uncertain. Looked up from germline, CDR1 is MDHEN and CDR2 is SYDVKM. There are 11 residues in the CDR3. The chain's CDR3 is CASSYSDEQYF. CDR3 nucleotides: TGTGCCAGCAGTTACTCCGACGAGCAGTACTTC. Full variable domain (missing parts from reference TRBV28 and TRBJ2-7): DVKVTQSSRYLVKRTGEKVFLECVQDMDHENMFWYRQDPGLGLRLIYFSYDVKMKEKGDIPEGYSVSREKKERFSLILESASTNQTSMYLCASSYSDEQYFGPGTRLTVT.

The chain joins TRBV20-1 to TRBJ2-3; 9 bases map to TRBD2. V dropped 2 bases and J dropped 2; count of bases not matched to a gene: 8. Germline CDR1 and CDR2: DFQATT and SNEGSKA (reference sequence). The CDR3 consists of 16 residues. CDR3 bases: TGCAGTGCTAGACCTAGCGGGATTAAATTCACAGATACGCAGTATTTT. Encoded protein: CSARPSGIKFTDTQYF.